The 23 T cell receptor beta chains in this list originate from one sample, sequenced in a study of blood T cell repertoires in COVID-19. Assay: immunoSEQ multiplex PCR; the TCRdb copy retains only in-frame clones and omits some. In the table there are 95,000 to 150,000 clones, about four fifths of which are singletons. The sample was peripheral blood. These receptors were collected from a man between 25 and 39 years old with COVID-19, enrolled during active disease.

The chain couples TRBV28 to TRBJ2-5; 9 bases are shared with TRBD1. Germline CDR1 MDHEN, CDR2 SYDVKM. The ends lost 2 bases at V and 4 bases at J; junction bases unmatched: 8. This CDR3 spans 16 amino acids. This CDR3 reads CASSLRGTGWAETQYF. The CDR3 DNA reads as TGTGCCAGCAGTTTAAGGGGGACAGGGTGGGCAGAGACCCAGTACTTC.

The gene calls are TRBV7-8 and TRBJ1-1; 7 bases line up with TRBD1. J lost 5 bases, V lost 7 bases, and 10 bases had no gene match. Germline lookup yields CDR1 SGHVS and CDR2 FQNEAQ. CDR3 length: 14 amino acids. CDR3 protein: CASNPTGYMTEAFF. CDR3 nucleotides: TGTGCCAGCAACCCGACAGGGTACATGACTGAAGCTTTCTTT.

The chain couples TRBV5-1 to TRBJ2-2; 12 positions match TRBD2. Per the germline V gene, CDR1 is SGHRS and CDR2 is YFSETQ. The junction had 13 bases not matched to a gene; V was cut back by 3 bases and J by 7 bases. CDR3 length equals 18 residues. The DNA for the CDR3 is TGCGCCAGCAGCTCAAGGACTAGCGGGAACCCTTTGGGCGGGGAGCTGTTTTTT. Translating it yields CASSSRTSGNPLGGELFF. Supplemented by reference TRBV5-1 and TRBJ2-2, the full variable domain reads KAGVTQTPRYLIKTRGQQVTLSCSPISGHRSVSWYQQTPGQGLQFLFEYFSETQRNKGNFPGRFSGRQFSNSRSEMNVSTLELGDSALYLCASSSRTSGNPLGGELFFGEGSRLTVL.

This clone has just one count. The CDR3 reads CASSLIPGGGGSPLHF. The CDR3 coding sequence is TGTGCCAGCAGCTTAATACCGGGAGGGGGCGGTTCACCCCTCCACTTT. The J gene is TRBJ1-6, the V gene TRBV11-3; 7 bases align to TRBD1. V shed 2 bases, J shed 9 bases, and the junction held 10 bases outside the gene matches. Germline V gene lookup returns CDR1 SGHNT and CDR2 YENEEA. The CDR3 sequence is 16 residues long. Full variable domain (rest looked up from reference TRBV11-3 and TRBJ1-6): EAGVVQSPRYKIIEKKQPVAFWCNPISGHNTLYWYLQNLGQGPELLIRYENEEAVDDSQLPKDRFSAERLKGVDSTLKIQPAELGDSAVYLCASSLIPGGGGSPLHFGNGTRLTVT.

This chain connects TRBV6-5 to TRBJ1-6, with a weak D call TRBD1 (5 bases). Germline V CDR1 and CDR2: MNHEY, SVGAGI. CDR3 length: 14 residues. Trimming removed 4 bases from V and 10 bases from J, with 14 bases in between. For the CDR3, the DNA is TGTGCCAGCAGTTCCCCCAAGCGGGACTCACCCCTCCACTTT. It translates to CASSSPKRDSPLHF.

V and J are TRBV27 and TRBJ2-3; D possibly corresponds to TRBD1 (6 bases). This CDR3 region has 15 residues. Per the germline V gene, CDR1 is MNHEY and CDR2 is SMNVEV (reference sequence). Between the trimmed V and J ends, which lost 5 bases and 0 bases, there was a span of 12 bases. The CDR3 nucleotides read TGTGCCAGCAGTCCAGGGGACCTTAGCACAGATACGCAGTATTTT. Residues: CASSPGDLSTDTQYF.

J is TRBJ2-4 and V is TRBV6-6; weak D call: TRBD2 (5 bases). The CDR3 totals 14 residues. Germline V lookup: CDR1 MNHNY, CDR2 SVGAGI (reference sequence). V was cut by 6 bases and J by 7 bases, with 16 bases left in between. For the CDR3, the DNA is TGTGCCAGCAGCCCCTCGGGGTTGGGGAACATTCAGTACTTC. It translates to CASSPSGLGNIQYF.

The chain couples TRBV4-3 to TRBJ1-2, with TRBD1 matching 9 bases. The V gene's germline CDR1 is LGHNA and CDR2 YSLEER. The length of the CDR3 is 16 residues. V lost 0 bases to trimming and J lost 8 bases; unmatched junction nucleotides: 10. Here the CDR3 reads CASSQDVRDRGVGYTF. The CDR3 nucleotides are TGCGCCAGCAGCCAAGATGTGCGAGACAGGGGGGTCGGCTACACCTTC.

This clone was found once. The chain uses TRBV3-1 (or the pseudogene TRBV3-2) and TRBJ1-5; 9 nucleotides align to TRBD1. Trimming removed 4 bases from V and 3 bases from J; junction bases left unmatched: 10. This CDR3 comprises 17 residues. Germline assignment: CDR1 LGHDT and CDR2 YNNKEL (reference sequence). The CDR3 coding sequence is TGTGCCAGCAGCCTCGGGACAGGGATTTTCCCCAATCAGCCCCAGCATTTT. This gives the protein CASSLGTGIFPNQPQHF.

The rearrangement links TRBV4-2 to TRBJ2-7; no reliable D call. The CDR3 is 17 residues long. V lost 0 bases, J lost 0 bases, and 15 bases lay in between. CDR1 and CDR2 from the germline V gene are LGHNA and YNFKEQ. The CDR3 DNA follows: TGTGCCAGCAGCCAAGATCGCGGAGATGAGAGCTCCTACGAGCAGTACTTC. This translates into CASSQDRGDESSYEQYF.

This chain joins TRBV19 and TRBJ1-1; the match to TRBD1 covers 11 bases. Germline V lookup: CDR1 LNHDA, CDR2 SQIVND (reference sequence). The V and J ends lost 5 bases and 1 base, in that order; junction bases with no gene match: 3. CDR3 length: 15 residues. As DNA, the CDR3 is TGTGCCAGTAGTCCGGGACAGGGGGGGAACACTGAAGCTTTCTTT. Residues: CASSPGQGGNTEAFF.

This clone was observed a handful of times. The chain links TRBV28 to TRBJ2-3; tentative D call: TRBD2 (5 bases). CDR1 is MDHEN, CDR2 SYDVKM, per germline. Deletions cut 4 bases from V and 4 bases from J, with 12 bases between. The CDR3 is made up of 14 amino acids. CDR3 region: CASSWSGVADTQYF. The CDR3, as DNA: TGTGCCAGCAGTTGGTCCGGGGTGGCAGATACGCAGTATTTT.

The CDR3, as DNA: TGTGCCAGCGGCACAGGGGCCTTTGCAACTAATGAAAAACTGTTTTTT. This sequence encodes CASGTGAFATNEKLFF. The genes are TRBV9 and TRBJ1-4; 7 bases match TRBD1. Germline trimming cut 7 bases from V and 0 bases from J; bases unmatched to any gene: 9. CDR3 length: 16 amino acids. Germline V CDR1 and CDR2: SGDLS, YYNGEE.

The J gene is TRBJ1-1, the V gene TRBV6-5, with TRBD1 matching 9 bases. The CDR3 contains 13 residues. V lost 6 bases, J lost 4 bases, and 3 bases stayed unmatched. Germline V gene lookup returns CDR1 MNHEY and CDR2 SVGAGI. The CDR3 here is CASSKTGGTEAFF. The CDR3 coding sequence is TGTGCCAGCAGCAAGACAGGGGGCACTGAAGCTTTCTTT.

This clone was recorded only once. V usage is TRBV28 and J usage is TRBJ2-1; TRBD2 aligns across 11 bases. Trimming took 2 bases from V and 5 from J; bases not matched to a gene: 5. CDR3 length equals 16 residues. Germline V CDR1 and CDR2: MDHEN, SYDVKM. The CDR3 nucleotides read TGTGCCAGCAGTTTAACGGGACTAGCGGCTAACAATGAGCAGTTCTTC. Its protein is CASSLTGLAANNEQFF.

The genes are TRBV5-1 and TRBJ2-2; TRBD2 is a possible D gene (5 bases). The CDR3 is 20 amino acids. Trimming left V 0 bases short and J 0 bases short, with 21 bases between. From germline, CDR1 is SGHRS and CDR2 YFSETQ. The CDR3 region has the DNA TGCGCCAGCAGCTTGGTTGCCCGGAGGTTCGCTAATCCGAACACCGGGGAGCTGTTTTTT. Residues: CASSLVARRFANPNTGELFF.

This chain links TRBV7-9 with TRBJ2-1; 7 bases align to TRBD2. V lost 5 bases, J lost 4 bases, and 8 bases stayed unmatched. The CDR3 is 15 residues long. Germline CDR1 and CDR2: SEHNR and FQNEAQ (reference sequence). The CDR3 protein is CASSPFIGGYNEQFF. CDR3 in DNA: TGTGCCAGCAGCCCCTTTATCGGGGGGTACAATGAGCAGTTCTTC.

The genes are TRBV5-1 and TRBJ2-7, with D possibly matching TRBD1 (6 bases). Germline-derived CDR1 and CDR2 are SGHRS and YFSETQ. The CDR3 consists of 15 residues. The ends were cut back, 4 bases at V and 2 bases at J, with 16 bases in the middle. The CDR3 here is CASSLTWTVTYEQYF. The CDR3 nucleotides are TGCGCCAGCAGCCTAACATGGACAGTAACCTACGAGCAGTACTTC. Filled out from reference TRBV5-1 and TRBJ2-7, the complete variable domain reads KAGVTQTPRYLIKTRGQQVTLSCSPISGHRSVSWYQQTPGQGLQFLFEYFSETQRNKGNFPGRFSGRQFSNSRSEMNVSTLELGDSALYLCASSLTWTVTYEQYFGPGTRLTVT.

The chain combines TRBV15 with TRBJ1-1; D remains ambiguous. V lost 2 bases and J lost 3, with 10 bases in between. This CDR3 region has 14 residues. The germline gives CDR1 LNHNV, CDR2 YYDKDF (reference sequence). CDR3 DNA sequence: TGTGCCACCAGCAGAAGTTGGGAGGACACTGAAGCTTTCTTT. Translation gives CATSRSWEDTEAFF.

The V call is TRBV10-3, the J call TRBJ1-1; 7 bases are a match to TRBD1. The junction had 3 bases not matched to a gene; V was cut back by 8 bases and J by 0 bases. Germline V lookup: CDR1 ENHRY, CDR2 SYGVKD. This CDR3 has 13 amino acids. The CDR3 DNA reads as TGTGCCATCGCAGGGGGGCTGAACACTGAAGCTTTCTTT. Translated: CAIAGGLNTEAFF.

The chain couples TRBV5-5 to TRBJ1-6; D is unclear. The germline gives CDR1 SGHKS, CDR2 YYEKEE (reference sequence). The CDR3 consists of 16 residues. V was clipped by 0 bases and J by 0 bases, with 7 bases between them. CDR3 region: CASSLEQSSYNSPLHF. As DNA, the CDR3 is TGTGCCAGCAGCTTGGAACAGAGCTCCTATAATTCACCCCTCCACTTT.

This chain joins TRBV10-2 and TRBJ2-3, with 9 nucleotides matching TRBD1. The length of the CDR3 is 15 residues. The germline gives CDR1 WSHSY, CDR2 SAAADI. V dropped 6 bases and J dropped 1; count of bases not matched to a gene: 5. The CDR3 nucleotides read TGCGCCAGCAGCAGGACAGGGGACCGCACAGATACGCAGTATTTT. This gives the protein CASSRTGDRTDTQYF.

The rearrangement joins TRBV3-1 (or the pseudogene TRBV3-2) to TRBJ2-3, with 7 bases lining up with TRBD2. CDR1 and CDR2 (germline): LGHDT, YNNKEL (reference sequence). The junction had 9 bases not matched to a gene; V was cut back by 1 base and J by 14 bases. The CDR3 has 13 amino acids. In DNA form, the CDR3 reads TGTGCCAGCAGCCAAGGCCTGGGAGGGCCCCCGTATTTT. The encoded protein is CASSQGLGGPPYF.